This TCR beta chain came from a study of T-cell memory formation after mild COVID-19. The CDR3 covers 20 residues. Per germline, CDR1 SNHLY and CDR2 FYNNEI. V was trimmed by 7 bases and J by 0 bases, leaving 27 bases between them. MiXCR was run by TCRdb on the 5' RACE reads, yielding one entry per CDR3 protein. Of about 560,000 distinct CDR3 sequences listed, about a sixth are singletons. The clonotype comes from an adult woman who had mild COVID-19 (a few samples of this study predate the infection). Cell type and time point are not known. The rearrangement uses TRBV2 and TRBJ2-2, with D tentatively TRBD1 or TRBD2 (9 bases each). Sequences were obtained from PBMCs or a T cell subset sorted from them (not recorded which). CDR3 in DNA: TGTGCCAGCAACAGGACCACAGGGGGCGCGGGAGGGACGAACACCGGGGAGCTGTTTTTT. It codes for CASNRTTGGAGGTNTGELFF.